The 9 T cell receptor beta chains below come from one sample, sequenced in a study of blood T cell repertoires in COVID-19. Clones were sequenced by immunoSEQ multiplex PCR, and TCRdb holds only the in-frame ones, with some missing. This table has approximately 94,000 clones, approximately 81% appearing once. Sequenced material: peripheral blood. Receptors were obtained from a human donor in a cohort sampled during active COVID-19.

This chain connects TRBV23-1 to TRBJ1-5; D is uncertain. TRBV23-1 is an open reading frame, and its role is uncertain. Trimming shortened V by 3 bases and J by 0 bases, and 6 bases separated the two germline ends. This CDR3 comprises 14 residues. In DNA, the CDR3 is TGCGCCAGCAGTCACCAACATAGCAATCAGCCCCAGCATTTT. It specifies CASSHQHSNQPQHF.

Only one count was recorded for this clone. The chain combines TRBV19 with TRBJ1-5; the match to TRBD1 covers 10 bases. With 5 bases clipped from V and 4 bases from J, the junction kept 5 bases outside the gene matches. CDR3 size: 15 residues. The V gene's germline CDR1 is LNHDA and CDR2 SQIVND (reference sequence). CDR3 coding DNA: TGTGCCAGTAGTTCGGGACAGGGGTATAATCAGCCCCAGCATTTT. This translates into CASSSGQGYNQPQHF.

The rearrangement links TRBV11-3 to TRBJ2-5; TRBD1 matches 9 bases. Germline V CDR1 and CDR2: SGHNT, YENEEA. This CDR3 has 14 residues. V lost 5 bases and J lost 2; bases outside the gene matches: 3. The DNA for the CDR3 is TGTGCCAGCAGCCAAGGACAGGGGCAAGAGACCCAGTACTTC. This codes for CASSQGQGQETQYF.

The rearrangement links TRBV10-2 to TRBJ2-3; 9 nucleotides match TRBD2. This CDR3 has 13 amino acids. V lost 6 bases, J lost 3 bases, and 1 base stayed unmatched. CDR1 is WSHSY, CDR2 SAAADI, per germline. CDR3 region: CASRSGGTDTQYF. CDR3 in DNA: TGCGCCAGCAGAAGCGGGGGGACAGATACGCAGTATTTT.

In nucleotides, the CDR3 is TGTGCCAGCACGATAGGGGACAGGGGAATAGGGACTGAAGCTTTCTTT. Translated: CASTIGDRGIGTEAFF. The J gene is TRBJ1-1, the V gene TRBV18; 10 bases align to TRBD1. V shed 8 bases and J 5 bases; nucleotides not matched to a gene: 14. Germline CDR1 is KGHSH and CDR2 is LQKENI. The CDR3 is 16 amino acids.

DNA for the CDR3: TGCGCCAGCAGCCAAGTTGGCGGGTATAGCACAGATACGCAGTATTTT. Translated, it gives CASSQVGGYSTDTQYF. The genes are TRBV4-3 and TRBJ2-3; tentative D call: TRBD2 (5 bases). The CDR3 is 16 amino acids. Per germline, CDR1 LGHNA and CDR2 YSLEER. The germline V and J ends were trimmed by 1 base and 0 bases, with 11 bases remaining between them.

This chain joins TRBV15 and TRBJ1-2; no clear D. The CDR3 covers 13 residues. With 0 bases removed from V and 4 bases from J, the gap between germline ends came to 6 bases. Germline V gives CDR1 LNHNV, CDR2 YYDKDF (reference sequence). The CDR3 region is CATSRDISYGYTF. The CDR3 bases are TGTGCCACCAGCAGAGATATCAGCTATGGCTACACCTTC.

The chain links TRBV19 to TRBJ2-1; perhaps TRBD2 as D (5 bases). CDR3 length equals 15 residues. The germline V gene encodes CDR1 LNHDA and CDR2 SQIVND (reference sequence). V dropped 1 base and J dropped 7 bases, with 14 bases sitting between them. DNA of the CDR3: TGTGCCAGTAGTATAGGAGCGGCGCTAGGAAATGAGCAGTTCTTC. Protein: CASSIGAALGNEQFF.

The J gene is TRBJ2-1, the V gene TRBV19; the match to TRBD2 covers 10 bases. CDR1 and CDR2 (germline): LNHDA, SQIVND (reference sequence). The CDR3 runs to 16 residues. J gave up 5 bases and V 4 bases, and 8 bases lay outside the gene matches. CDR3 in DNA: TGTGCCAGTAGTAACCTCGGACTAGCGGAGGACAATGAGCAGTTCTTC. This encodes CASSNLGLAEDNEQFF. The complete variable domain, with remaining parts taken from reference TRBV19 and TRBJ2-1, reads DGGITQSPKYLFRKEGQNVTLSCEQNLNHDAMYWYRQDPGQGLRLIYYSQIVNDFQKGDIAEGYSVSREKKESFPLTVTSAQKNPTAFYLCASSNLGLAEDNEQFFGPGTRLTVL.